These 29 T cell receptor beta chains originate from one sample sequenced in a study of shared clonotypes between healthy human individuals. Measured with immunoSEQ multiplex PCR; TCRdb has only the in-frame clones, and not every one. This sample has 550,000 to 850,000 clones, with about 74% found just once. What was sequenced was memory CD4+ T cells sorted from blood. Specified subset: CD45RA-negative fraction. The receptor set was obtained from a woman aged 25-40 years in good health.

The chain recombines TRBV19 with TRBJ2-3; 8 bases match TRBD1. The germline gives CDR1 LNHDA, CDR2 SQIVND (reference sequence). This CDR3 spans 16 amino acids. Trimming at V came to 1 base and at J to 5 bases, leaving 8 bases not matched to a gene. CDR3 amino acids: CASSIVAGGTGDTQYF. CDR3 DNA sequence: TGTGCCAGTAGTATAGTAGCAGGGGGCACAGGAGATACGCAGTATTTT.

This clone was recorded once. V usage is TRBV5-1 and J usage is TRBJ2-5; D is unresolved. This CDR3 has 14 residues. The V end lost 0 bases, the J end lost 2 bases, and 8 bases lay between the germline ends. Germline V gives CDR1 SGHRS, CDR2 YFSETQ. CDR3 coding DNA: TGCGCCAGCAGCTTGGGACGGAGTCAAGAGACCCAGTACTTC. Translating it yields CASSLGRSQETQYF.

The rearrangement links TRBV28 to TRBJ2-7; D is perhaps TRBD2 (6 bases). Trimming left V 1 base short and J 8 bases short, with 12 bases between. CDR1 and CDR2 from the germline V gene are MDHEN and SYDVKM. The CDR3 covers 13 residues. The CDR3 protein is CASSLLAERKQYF. In DNA form, the CDR3 reads TGTGCCAGCAGTTTATTAGCGGAAAGGAAGCAGTACTTC.

V gene TRBV9 combines with J gene TRBJ1-1; D is unclear. Trimming cost V 4 bases and J 2 bases, with 9 bases left between them. The CDR3 runs 13 residues. CDR1 and CDR2 (germline): SGDLS, YYNGEE. The CDR3 reads CASSSPGNTEAFF. In DNA, the CDR3 is TGTGCCAGCAGCTCCCCCGGAAACACTGAAGCTTTCTTT.

The gene calls are TRBV27 and TRBJ1-1; no definite D call. The CDR3 contains 13 residues. Trimming left V 6 bases short and J 4 bases short, with 12 bases between. Germline CDR1 is MNHEY and CDR2 is SMNVEV (reference sequence). The DNA of the CDR3 is TGTGCCAGCAGGGACCGGCCGGGCACTGAAGCTTTCTTT. Translation: CASRDRPGTEAFF.

This clone occurred once. The V gene is TRBV5-1, the J gene TRBJ2-5; 13 bases are shared with TRBD2. CDR3 size: 17 residues. Germline-derived CDR1 and CDR2 are SGHRS and YFSETQ. J gave up 3 bases and V 2 bases, and 7 bases lay outside the gene matches. DNA of the CDR3: TGCGCCAGCAGCTTTGGGGGACTAGCGGGATCTGAAGAGACCCAGTACTTC. Residues: CASSFGGLAGSEETQYF.

This clone has ten or more counts. This same CDR3 is encoded by further DNA sequences in the sample. The V and J genes are TRBV5-1 and TRBJ2-5; D is undetermined. Germline CDR1 is SGHRS and CDR2 is YFSETQ. Trimming cost V 3 bases and J 3 bases, with 12 bases left between them. This CDR3 contains 14 residues. Here the CDR3 reads CASSSGQQEETQYF. CDR3 in DNA: TGCGCCAGCAGCTCGGGCCAGCAAGAAGAGACCCAGTACTTC.

This sequence joins TRBV7-2 and TRBJ2-5; tentative D call: TRBD2 (5 bases). With 8 bases removed from V and 5 bases from J, the gap between germline ends came to 24 bases. The length of the CDR3 is 16 residues. Germline V gives CDR1 SGHTA, CDR2 FQGNSA. The CDR3 DNA follows: TGTGCCAGCGGGAGTGGGGAATTACCCGTGCGGGAGACCCAGTACTTC. It specifies CASGSGELPVRETQYF.

The V call is TRBV25-1, the J call TRBJ2-7, with 12 bases lining up with TRBD1. Germline V gene lookup returns CDR1 MGHDK and CDR2 SYGVNS. The ends lost 4 bases at V and 5 bases at J; junction bases unmatched: 6. The CDR3 runs 15 residues. This CDR3 is CASSAPGQGADEQYF. The CDR3 DNA sequence: TGTGCCAGCAGTGCGCCGGGACAGGGGGCTGACGAGCAGTACTTC.

The chain is built from TRBV6-5 and TRBJ2-5, with D possibly being TRBD2 (5 bases). The CDR3 has 16 residues. V gave up 0 bases and J gave up 4 bases, with 15 bases separating them. Germline V gives CDR1 MNHEY, CDR2 SVGAGI. The CDR3 DNA reads TGTGCCAGCAGTTACTCGTTCGCTAGCTCGGCAGAGACCCAGTACTTC. This codes for CASSYSFASSAETQYF.

Concerning this clone: This specimen includes other DNA sequences encoding the same CDR3. This rearrangement joins TRBV6-6 to TRBJ1-2; weak D call: TRBD1 (5 bases). This CDR3 spans 13 amino acids. The V end was cut by 5 bases, the J end by 3 bases, with 10 bases between. CDR1 and CDR2 from the germline V gene are MNHNY and SVGAGI (reference sequence). The CDR3: CASSPTGDYGYTF. CDR3 nucleotides: TGTGCCAGCAGTCCCACAGGAGACTATGGCTACACCTTC.

V and J are TRBV15 and TRBJ2-1; 9 bases agree with TRBD2. The CDR3 runs 15 residues. Germline CDR1 LNHNV, CDR2 YYDKDF (reference sequence). V was clipped by 1 base and J by 10 bases; unmatched bases: 8. For the CDR3, the DNA is TGTGCCACCAGCAGAGGAGAAGCGGGAGGTGTGGAGCAGTTCTTC. Residues: CATSRGEAGGVEQFF.

The chain has TRBV27 and TRBJ1-1; perhaps TRBD1 as D (6 bases). There are 15 residues in the CDR3. Germline V gene sequence: CDR1 MNHEY, CDR2 SMNVEV (reference sequence). V was pared by 6 bases and J by 5 bases, with 19 bases between. The CDR3 spells CASRSHRAVGTEAFF. CDR3 DNA sequence: TGTGCCAGCAGGAGTCACAGGGCGGTCGGGACTGAAGCTTTCTTT.

The gene calls are TRBV7-8 and TRBJ1-5; D gene unclear. CDR1 SGHVS and CDR2 FQNEAQ come from the germline V gene. V was shortened by 2 bases and J by 1 base, with 3 bases between the two germline ends. This CDR3 spans 13 amino acids. Written as DNA, the CDR3 is TGTGCCAGCAGCTTACAGAGCAATCAGCCCCAGCATTTT. Its protein is CASSLQSNQPQHF.

The genes are TRBV27 and TRBJ1-1; TRBD1 might be the D (6 bases). V gave up 5 bases and J gave up 1 base, with 14 bases separating them. CDR1 is MNHEY, CDR2 SMNVEV, per germline (reference sequence). This CDR3 comprises 15 residues. The CDR3 DNA reads TGTGCCAGCAGTACCCGGACAGCCAAGAACACTGAAGCTTTCTTT. It translates to CASSTRTAKNTEAFF.

This chain joins TRBV28 and TRBJ2-1, with TRBD2 as a possible D gene (6 bases). Germline V lookup: CDR1 MDHEN, CDR2 SYDVKM. Trimming shortened V by 4 bases and J by 4 bases, and 17 bases separated the two germline ends. There are 16 residues in the CDR3. Here the CDR3 reads CASSSYSGGAYNEQFF. The CDR3 DNA reads TGTGCCAGCAGTTCCTATAGCGGAGGCGCGTACAATGAGCAGTTCTTC.

This chain joins TRBV28 and TRBJ2-7; a possible D gene is TRBD2 (5 bases). V lost 5 bases and J lost 0, with 11 bases in between. Germline V CDR1 and CDR2: MDHEN, SYDVKM. The CDR3 totals 14 residues. CDR3 loop: CASSLTSISYEQYF. CDR3 in DNA: TGTGCCAGCAGTCTTACTAGTATCTCCTACGAGCAGTACTTC. The entire variable domain, with the rest obtained from reference TRBV28 and TRBJ2-7, is as follows: DVKVTQSSRYLVKRTGEKVFLECVQDMDHENMFWYRQDPGLGLRLIYFSYDVKMKEKGDIPEGYSVSREKKERFSLILESASTNQTSMYLCASSLTSISYEQYFGPGTRLTVT.

The chain employs TRBV5-1 and TRBJ2-7; 7 positions agree with TRBD1. The V gene's germline CDR1 is SGHRS and CDR2 YFSETQ. The CDR3 runs 14 residues. V was clipped by 5 bases and J by 0 bases; unmatched bases: 5. This CDR3 reads CASRTGTVSYEQYF. CDR3 coding DNA: TGCGCCAGCAGAACCGGGACAGTCTCCTACGAGCAGTACTTC.

The CDR3 nucleotides read TGTGCCAGCAGCTTAGAGGGGGAGGGTGCGAGGGATTACGAGCAGTACTTC. The encoded protein is CASSLEGEGARDYEQYF. The chain joins TRBV11-3 to TRBJ2-7; TRBD2 matches at 7 bases. The CDR3 length is 17 residues. V shed 0 bases and J 4 bases; nucleotides not matched to a gene: 12. Germline V gene lookup returns CDR1 SGHNT and CDR2 YENEEA.

The chain combines TRBV2 with TRBJ1-4; 9 bases match TRBD1. The CDR3 extends over 12 amino acids. Germline V gene sequence: CDR1 SNHLY, CDR2 FYNNEI. V was clipped by 6 bases and J by 7 bases; unmatched bases: 0. CDR3 bases: TGTGCCAGCAGGGACAGGGGTGAAAAACTGTTTTTT. Protein product: CASRDRGEKLFF.

The chain employs TRBV6-6 and TRBJ2-3, with D possibly matching TRBD1 (6 bases). Germline V gives CDR1 MNHNY, CDR2 SVGAGI (reference sequence). The CDR3 consists of 16 residues. Trimming cost V 2 bases and J 1 base, with 13 bases left between them. CDR3 DNA sequence: TGTGCCAGCAGTTACCGCGGACAGACCCGCACAGATACGCAGTATTTT. Translated: CASSYRGQTRTDTQYF.

V usage is TRBV4-1 and J usage is TRBJ2-3; D perhaps matches TRBD1 (6 bases). CDR1 is MGHRA and CDR2 is YSYEKL in the germline V gene. The CDR3 sequence is 12 residues long. V lost 0 bases and J 8 bases, leaving 6 bases between the germline ends. This chain's CDR3 is CASSQEQGTQYF. In DNA, the CDR3 is TGCGCCAGCAGCCAAGAACAGGGTACGCAGTATTTT.

The chain joins TRBV10-3 to TRBJ1-5, with D maybe TRBD1 (6 bases). The ends were cut back, 3 bases at V and 5 bases at J, with 17 bases in the middle. Germline V lookup: CDR1 ENHRY, CDR2 SYGVKD. There are 16 residues in the CDR3. The CDR3 DNA reads TGTGCCATCAGTGACCCGACAGGCTGGGTGCATCAGCCCCAGCATTTT. Translated: CAISDPTGWVHQPQHF.

This chain connects TRBV12-5 to TRBJ2-7; no definite D call. This CDR3 is 15 amino acids long. V was trimmed by 5 bases and J by 0 bases, leaving 14 bases between them. CDR1 LGHNT and CDR2 FRNRAP come from the germline V gene. CDR3 amino acids: CASGRDSLSSYEQYF. The CDR3 nucleotides are TGTGCTAGTGGTCGTGACTCATTGAGCTCCTACGAGCAGTACTTC.

This chain uses TRBV4-2 with TRBJ2-3; the D is unclear. V shed 1 base and J shed 2 bases, with 10 bases lying between them. The CDR3 consists of 15 residues. The germline V gene encodes CDR1 LGHNA and CDR2 YNFKEQ. In DNA form, the CDR3 reads TGTGCCAGCAGCCAAGTTCGCCTATACACAGATACGCAGTATTTT. This gives the protein CASSQVRLYTDTQYF.

This clone was recorded a few times. The chain couples TRBV15 to TRBJ2-1; a possible D gene is TRBD2 (5 bases). Looked up from germline, CDR1 is LNHNV and CDR2 is YYDKDF (reference sequence). The CDR3 has 16 amino acids. Trimming removed 3 bases at V and 6 bases at J, with 18 bases between. The CDR3 DNA is TGTGCCACCAGCAGCCGGACTCTATCTCGCTCCAATGAGCAGTTCTTC. Protein: CATSSRTLSRSNEQFF.

The J gene is TRBJ2-1, the V gene TRBV7-2; the match to TRBD2 covers 7 bases. The CDR3 has 15 amino acids. Trimming cost V 3 bases and J 1 base; bases outside gene matches: 3. Germline-derived CDR1 and CDR2 are SGHTA and FQGNSA. The CDR3 reads CASSFRTRSYNEQFF. For the CDR3, the DNA is TGTGCCAGCAGCTTCCGGACTAGGTCCTACAATGAGCAGTTCTTC.

V and J are TRBV2 and TRBJ1-1, with D possibly TRBD1 on 5 matching bases. CDR3 length equals 11 residues. V lost 7 bases and J 8 bases, leaving 11 bases between the germline ends. Germline-derived CDR1 and CDR2 are SNHLY and FYNNEI. CDR3 loop: CASIGGSEAFF. DNA of the CDR3: TGTGCCAGCATCGGGGGAAGCGAAGCTTTCTTT.

This clone was seen just once. The chain joins TRBV19 to TRBJ2-1; D remains unclear. V was trimmed by 4 bases and J by 5 bases, leaving 9 bases between them. Germline lookup yields CDR1 LNHDA and CDR2 SQIVND (reference sequence). The CDR3 length is 13 residues. CDR3 region: CASSNGRDNEQFF. Written as DNA, the CDR3 is TGTGCCAGTAGTAACGGACGCGACAATGAGCAGTTCTTC.